This is a list of T cell receptor beta chains from one sample in a study of blood T cell repertoires in COVID-19. Only in-frame clones appear in the TCRdb table, and some are missing; sequencing was by immunoSEQ multiplex PCR. The table shows about 120,000 clones, with 85% occurring only once. The sequenced material came from peripheral blood. These receptors were collected from a woman older than 75 with acute or convalescent COVID-19. Each CDR3 is given with its conserved first and last residue. A D gene is named only where the DNA matches it firmly. A clone size is listed for some rows: how often the clone was seen (once, few, many), or a class if it is expanded.

clone_size j_call d_call v_call cdr3_nt cdr3_aa
few TRBJ1-2 NA TRBV19 TGTGCCAGTAGGACCTGGACAGCTCTTAACTATGGCTACACCTTC CASRTWTALNYGYTF
NA TRBJ1-1 NA TRBV6-5 TGTGCCAGCAGTTACTCGACCCAGGGCGACACTGAAGCTTTCTTT CASSYSTQGDTEAFF
once TRBJ1-1 TRBD1 TRBV2 TGTGCCAGCAGCGGACAGGAAAACACTGAAGCTTTCTTT CASSGQENTEAFF
once TRBJ1-1 TRBD1 TRBV5-4 TGTGCCAGCAGCTTGGGGGACAGGGGAAAGACTGAAGCTTTCTTT CASSLGDRGKTEAFF
NA TRBJ1-1 NA TRBV7-2 TGTGCCAGCAGCTTGGGGGGGAGGGTCGGTCGTGGCACTGAAGCTTTCTTT CASSLGGRVGRGTEAFF
NA TRBJ1-2 TRBD1 TRBV4-1 TGCGCCAGCAGCCCAGAGGGGGCTTTTAACTATGGCTACACCTTC CASSPEGAFNYGYTF
NA TRBJ1-6 NA TRBV5-8 TGTGCCAGCAGCTTGGGACAGACAAATAATTCACCCCTCCACTTT CASSLGQTNNSPLHF
NA TRBJ1-1 TRBD1 TRBV6-5 TGTGCCAGTACCAGGGGGCTCGGTTTTACTGAAGCTTTCTTT CASTRGLGFTEAFF
NA TRBJ2-3 NA TRBV10-1 TGCGCCAGCAGTGAAGGACAGCCGCAGTATTTT CASSEGQPQYF
once TRBJ1-6 TRBD1 TRBV18 TGTGCCAGCTCACTCGGGACAGATAATTCACCCCTCCACTTT CASSLGTDNSPLHF
NA TRBJ2-5 TRBD2 TRBV7-9 TGTGCCAGCAGCCCGGGGGGAGAAGAGACCCAGTACTTC CASSPGGEETQYF
NA TRBJ1-3 NA TRBV11-2 TGTGCCAGCAGCTTAGATCTCAGGGTTGCTGGAAACACCATATATTTT CASSLDLRVAGNTIYF
NA TRBJ1-3 TRBD1 TRBV6-5 TGTGCCAGCCGACAGGGGAGCTCTGGAAACACCATATATTTT CASRQGSSGNTIYF
NA TRBJ1-1 TRBD1 TRBV4-1 TGCGCCAGCAGCCAAGTAGGGGGACAGCCCATTCGGTCAGCTTTCTTT CASSQVGGQPIRSAFF
NA TRBJ1-1 TRBD1 TRBV12-3/TRBV12-4 TGTGCCATCCAGGGGGCTTACACTGAAGCTTTCTTT CAIQGAYTEAFF
NA TRBJ2-1 TRBD1 TRBV10-3 TGTGCCATCAGTTTAGGGGGCGGGAATGAGCAGTTCTTC CAISLGGGNEQFF
NA TRBJ2-3 TRBD2 TRBV4-2 TGTGCCAGCAGCCTACTTGGACTAGCGGGAGATTCCACAGATACGCAGTATTTT CASSLLGLAGDSTDTQYF
NA TRBJ2-5 TRBD2 TRBV3-1/TRBV3-2 TGTGCCAGCAGCCTTGGGACTAGCGGGCACAAGACCCAGTACTTC CASSLGTSGHKTQYF
NA TRBJ1-2 NA TRBV7-2 TGTGCCAGCAGCTTAGCTGACAGAAACTATGGCTACACCTTC CASSLADRNYGYTF
NA TRBJ2-1 TRBD2 TRBV7-3 TGTGCCAGCAGCTTAGCGAGCGGGGGGGCATATGAGCAGTTCTTC CASSLASGGAYEQFF
NA TRBJ2-1 NA TRBV4-2 TGTGCCAGCATGCCAACAGGCAGCTCCTACAATGAGCAGTTCTTC CASMPTGSSYNEQFF
once TRBJ1-5 TRBD1 TRBV12-3/TRBV12-4 TGTGCCAGCGCCGGACAGGGGGTTCAGCCCCAGCATTTT CASAGQGVQPQHF
NA TRBJ1-2 NA TRBV5-1 TGCGCCAGCAGACAAAGGACAGATAGTAGCTATGGCTACACCTTC CASRQRTDSSYGYTF
NA TRBJ1-3 NA TRBV9 TGTGCCAGCAGCGTGAGCGGACAGTGGGGAAACACCATATATTTT CASSVSGQWGNTIYF
once TRBJ1-5 NA TRBV19 TGTGCCAGTAGTATATCTCCGGGGCAGCCCCAGCATTTT CASSISPGQPQHF
NA TRBJ2-7 TRBD2 TRBV5-6 TGTGCCAGCAGCTTCGGGAGGATTTCCTACGAGCAGTACTTC CASSFGRISYEQYF
NA TRBJ1-4 NA TRBV28 TGTGCCAGCAGCGTTCCGGGAGGTGAAAAACTGTTTTTT CASSVPGGEKLFF
NA TRBJ2-1 NA TRBV18 TGTGCCAGCTCAAACAGGAATGAGCAGTTCTTC CASSNRNEQFF
NA TRBJ2-3 TRBD2 TRBV4-3 TGCGCCAGCAGCCAGGGGACTAGCGGCCTCGAAGATACGCAGTATTTT CASSQGTSGLEDTQYF
NA TRBJ1-1 NA TRBV9 TGTGCCAGCAGCGTTGAAGGACGGGAATACACTGAAGCTTTCTTT CASSVEGREYTEAFF
NA TRBJ2-5 TRBD2 TRBV7-9 TGTGCCAGCACCCACCCCTGGCGGGGGAAAGAGACCCAGTACTTC CASTHPWRGKETQYF
NA TRBJ1-2 NA TRBV7-9 TGTGCCAGCAGCTTAATTTTATCGGGATATGGCTACACCTTC CASSLILSGYGYTF
NA TRBJ2-1 NA TRBV20-1 TGCAGTGCTAGTCGGGGCAATGAGCAGTTCTTC CSASRGNEQFF
NA TRBJ2-2 NA TRBV7-9 TGTGCCAGCAGCTTAAGGAGACCGATGGTCGGGGAGCTGTTTTTT CASSLRRPMVGELFF
NA TRBJ2-5 TRBD2 TRBV24-1 TGTGCCACCAGTGATGTGCTAGCGGGGGGGCCCATAGCCCAAGAGACCCAGTACTTC CATSDVLAGGPIAQETQYF
NA TRBJ1-4 NA TRBV24-1 TGTGCCACCAGTGAACCCTCGGGGGAGGCTAATGAAAAACTGTTTTTT CATSEPSGEANEKLFF
NA TRBJ2-5 NA TRBV4-2 TGTGCCAGCAGCCAATCCGGGAGTGGGGCAGAGACCCAGTACTTC CASSQSGSGAETQYF
NA TRBJ2-1 TRBD2 TRBV5-1 TGCGCCAGCAGCTTGATAGCGGGGGGCCAGGGGGAGCAGTTCTTC CASSLIAGGQGEQFF
NA TRBJ1-2 NA TRBV29-1 TGCAGCGTTGGGGCAGCTAACTATGGCTACACCTTC CSVGAANYGYTF
NA TRBJ1-2 TRBD1 TRBV9 TGTGCCAGCAGCGTTGGACAGGGGGCTGGTGGCTACACCTTC CASSVGQGAGGYTF
NA TRBJ2-2 TRBD2 TRBV19 TGTGCCAGTAGGCCGGGACTATGGCGGGGACTCACCGGGGAGCTGTTTTTT CASRPGLWRGLTGELFF
NA TRBJ2-3 NA TRBV3-1/TRBV3-2 TGTGCCAGCTCCCCAGTTTCCCGCAGCACAGATACGCAGTATTTT CASSPVSRSTDTQYF
NA TRBJ1-3 NA TRBV15 TGTGCCACCAGCAGAGATAAGCGGGTAGGTGGAAACACCATATATTTT CATSRDKRVGGNTIYF
NA TRBJ2-3 NA TRBV4-2 TGTGCCAGCAGCCAAGAGGAGCGCTGGGATACGCAGTATTTT CASSQEERWDTQYF
NA TRBJ2-5 NA TRBV9 TGTGCCAGCAGCGTAGGAGAAGGGGTCGAGACCCAGTACTTC CASSVGEGVETQYF
NA TRBJ2-4 TRBD1 TRBV11-2 TGTGCCAGCAGCCCACTTGGGACAGGGGGGAAAAACATTCAGTACTTC CASSPLGTGGKNIQYF
NA TRBJ2-2 TRBD1 TRBV7-9 TGTGCCAGCAGCTTAAAGTTAGGGGGCGAGCTGTTTTTT CASSLKLGGELFF
NA TRBJ1-6 NA TRBV15 TGTGCCACCCTCCCGGGGTCCTATAATTCACCCCTCCACTTT CATLPGSYNSPLHF
NA TRBJ1-1 NA TRBV12-3/TRBV12-4 TGTGCCAGCAGTCGCCTCCAGACGCGGGCTTTCTTT CASSRLQTRAFF
few TRBJ2-3 NA TRBV6-5 TGTGCCAGCACGTTTGCGGATACGCAGTATTTT CASTFADTQYF
NA TRBJ1-2 NA TRBV6-5 TGTGCCAGCAGTTACTCTAGGACAGCTCTGGGGGGCTACACCTTC CASSYSRTALGGYTF
NA TRBJ1-2 NA TRBV5-1 TGCGCCAGCAGCTTGGTGCAGGGCGGCGGCTACACCTTC CASSLVQGGGYTF